This TCR beta chain was captured by sequencing in a study of T cell changes during pregnancy in multiple sclerosis. Assay: immunoSEQ multiplex PCR; the TCRdb copy retains only in-frame clones and omits some. The sample holds about 30,000 clones, roughly 91% seen once. V shed 2 bases, J shed 6 bases, and the junction held 7 bases outside the gene matches. This CDR3 has 15 residues. Germline lookup yields CDR1 SGHRS and CDR2 YFSETQ. The sequencing used CD4+ T cells from peripheral blood mononuclear cells, collected after pregnancy. The receptor's source is a female donor with multiple sclerosis, enrolled in a pregnancy study. This chain uses TRBV5-1 with TRBJ2-1; 8 nucleotides match TRBD2. In nucleotides, the CDR3 is TGCGCCAGCAGCTTATTAGCGGGGTCATTCAATGAGCAGTTCTTC. Protein sequence: CASSLLAGSFNEQFF.